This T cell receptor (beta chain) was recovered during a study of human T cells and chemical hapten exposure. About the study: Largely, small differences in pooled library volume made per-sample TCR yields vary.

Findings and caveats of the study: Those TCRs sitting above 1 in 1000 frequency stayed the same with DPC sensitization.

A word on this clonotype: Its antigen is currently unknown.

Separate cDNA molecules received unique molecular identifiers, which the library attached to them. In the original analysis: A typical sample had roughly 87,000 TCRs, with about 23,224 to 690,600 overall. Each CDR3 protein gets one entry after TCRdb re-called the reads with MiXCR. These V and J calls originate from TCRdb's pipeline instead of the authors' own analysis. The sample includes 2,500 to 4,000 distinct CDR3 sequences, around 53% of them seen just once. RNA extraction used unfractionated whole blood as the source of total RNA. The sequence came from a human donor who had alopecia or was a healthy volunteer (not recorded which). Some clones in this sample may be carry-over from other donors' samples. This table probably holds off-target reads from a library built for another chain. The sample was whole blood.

The CDR3 nucleotides are TGTGCCAGCAGAAGGGAGGTTGAGCAGTTCTTC. Residues: CASRREVEQFF. This chain links TRBV12-3 or TRBV12-4 with TRBJ2-1; perhaps TRBD2 as D (6 bases). V shed 6 bases and J shed 9 bases, with 9 bases lying between them. This CDR3 region has 11 residues.